These T cell receptor beta chains were read from a single sample in a study of T-cell memory formation after mild COVID-19. Via MiXCR, TCRdb re-called the 5' RACE reads, giving one row per CDR3 protein. The table has around 29,000 distinct CDR3 sequences, roughly 12% seen once. Sequenced input: PBMCs or a T cell subset sorted from them (not recorded which). Receptor source: an adult woman who had mild COVID-19 (a few samples of this study predate the infection). Cell type and time point are not known. Both conserved end residues are part of each CDR3. Each record gives: V gene, J gene, clone size, D gene, CDR3 DNA, CDR3 protein. The D gene is left open where the match is weak. A clone size is listed for some rows: how often the clone was seen (once, few, many), or a class if it is expanded.

V gene: TRBV7-6
J gene: TRBJ2-7
clone size: many
D gene: -
CDR3 DNA: TGTGCCAGCAGCTCCGCCCAGCATTCCTACGAGCAGTACTTC
CDR3 protein: CASSSAQHSYEQYF

V gene: TRBV4-2
J gene: TRBJ2-1
clone size: many
D gene: TRBD2
CDR3 DNA: TGTGCCAGCAGCCAAGGGACTAGCCCTGACAATGAGCAGTTCTTC
CDR3 protein: CASSQGTSPDNEQFF

V gene: TRBV12-3/TRBV12-4
J gene: TRBJ2-1
clone size: many
D gene: TRBD2
CDR3 DNA: TGTGCCAGCAGTCTAGCGGCTGAGGTGAATGAGCAGTTCTTC
CDR3 protein: CASSLAAEVNEQFF

V gene: TRBV5-1
J gene: TRBJ2-7
clone size: many
D gene: TRBD1
CDR3 DNA: TGCGCCAGCAGCCGTGGTCACCGGGACAGCTCCTACGAGCAGTACTTC
CDR3 protein: CASSRGHRDSSYEQYF

V gene: TRBV4-3
J gene: TRBJ2-1
clone size: -
D gene: -
CDR3 DNA: TGCGCCAGCAGACTAGTGGGCTACAATGAGCAGTTCTTC
CDR3 protein: CASRLVGYNEQFF

V gene: TRBV3-1
J gene: TRBJ2-4
clone size: many
D gene: -
CDR3 DNA: TGTGCCAGCAGCCAAGATAAACCCCTAAACATTCAGTACTTC
CDR3 protein: CASSQDKPLNIQYF

V gene: TRBV7-2
J gene: TRBJ2-1
clone size: -
D gene: TRBD2
CDR3 DNA: TGTGCCAGCAGCTTGTCCGGGACTAGCTCCTACAATGAGCAGTTCTTC
CDR3 protein: CASSLSGTSSYNEQFF

V gene: TRBV19
J gene: TRBJ2-1
clone size: many
D gene: TRBD2
CDR3 DNA: TGTGCCAGTAGTAGCGGGGGGGCTATTTACAATGAGCAGTTCTTC
CDR3 protein: CASSSGGAIYNEQFF

V gene: TRBV24-1
J gene: TRBJ2-3
clone size: many
D gene: -
CDR3 DNA: TGTGCCACCAGTGATGGTTGGCGGGGGCAGGCAGATACGCAGTATTTT
CDR3 protein: CATSDGWRGQADTQYF

V gene: TRBV7-8
J gene: TRBJ1-2
clone size: many
D gene: -
CDR3 DNA: TGTGCCAGCAGCTCCTTCCTACTTACGGGACGGCGGGGCTATGGCTACACCTTC
CDR3 protein: CASSSFLLTGRRGYGYTF

V gene: TRBV3-1
J gene: TRBJ2-3
clone size: many
D gene: TRBD2
CDR3 DNA: TGTGCCAGCAGCCAAGTGGGACTAGGCCCAGATACGCAGTATTTT
CDR3 protein: CASSQVGLGPDTQYF

V gene: TRBV12-3/TRBV12-4
J gene: TRBJ1-1
clone size: many
D gene: TRBD1
CDR3 DNA: TGTGCCAGCAGAGCGGGACAGCTGAACACTGAAGCTTTCTTT
CDR3 protein: CASRAGQLNTEAFF

V gene: TRBV27
J gene: TRBJ2-3
clone size: once
D gene: -
CDR3 DNA: TGTGCCAGCAGTTTATCATCCGGGGCTGATACGCAGTATTTT
CDR3 protein: CASSLSSGADTQYF

V gene: TRBV27
J gene: TRBJ2-2
clone size: many
D gene: -
CDR3 DNA: TGTGCCAGCAGCAAAACCCTGATCGGACAGTTGAACACCGGGGAGCTGTTTTTT
CDR3 protein: CASSKTLIGQLNTGELFF

V gene: TRBV5-1
J gene: TRBJ2-7
clone size: many
D gene: TRBD1
CDR3 DNA: TGCGCCAGCAGCTTGGGGGGACAGGGGGCCCCCCTCTACGAGCAGTACTTC
CDR3 protein: CASSLGGQGAPLYEQYF

V gene: TRBV7-2
J gene: TRBJ2-3
clone size: many
D gene: TRBD2
CDR3 DNA: TGTGCCAGCAGCCTCTCCCCCGGGACTAGCGGGAGAATAGATACGCAGTATTTT
CDR3 protein: CASSLSPGTSGRIDTQYF

V gene: TRBV19
J gene: TRBJ2-7
clone size: many
D gene: -
CDR3 DNA: TGTGCCAGTAGTATAGGACTAGGAAGCCACGAGCAGTACTTC
CDR3 protein: CASSIGLGSHEQYF

V gene: TRBV6-2/TRBV6-3
J gene: TRBJ1-5
clone size: many
D gene: -
CDR3 DNA: TGTGCCAGCAGTTACTCAGCCGGGGCGGGCAATCAGCCCCAGCATTTT
CDR3 protein: CASSYSAGAGNQPQHF

V gene: TRBV6-2/TRBV6-3
J gene: TRBJ2-5
clone size: medium-sized
D gene: -
CDR3 DNA: TGTGCCAGCAGTCCTGGACTGGCAGGGGAGACCCAGTACTTC
CDR3 protein: CASSPGLAGETQYF

V gene: TRBV15
J gene: TRBJ1-6
clone size: many
D gene: -
CDR3 DNA: TGTGCCACCAGCGACACCAATTCACCCCTCCACTTT
CDR3 protein: CATSDTNSPLHF

V gene: TRBV4-3
J gene: TRBJ2-3
clone size: few
D gene: -
CDR3 DNA: TGCGCCAGCAGCCCCCCGAGGGCCGATACGCAGTATTTT
CDR3 protein: CASSPPRADTQYF

V gene: TRBV20-1
J gene: TRBJ2-7
clone size: -
D gene: TRBD1
CDR3 DNA: TGCAGTGCTAGCCTCCGTGGGACAGGGACCGCCCGCGAGCAGTACTTC
CDR3 protein: CSASLRGTGTAREQYF

V gene: TRBV5-1
J gene: TRBJ2-5
clone size: many
D gene: -
CDR3 DNA: TGCGCCAGCAGCTTGTTAGGGATTGGGGTACAAGAGACCCAGTACTTC
CDR3 protein: CASSLLGIGVQETQYF

V gene: TRBV4-2
J gene: TRBJ2-3
clone size: -
D gene: TRBD1
CDR3 DNA: TGTGCCAGCAGCCAAGACGCCGGGACAGGGGGATATTTT
CDR3 protein: CASSQDAGTGGYF

V gene: TRBV5-6
J gene: TRBJ1-6
clone size: -
D gene: TRBD1
CDR3 DNA: TGTGCCAGCAGCCGGGGACAGAATAATTCACCCCTCCACTTT
CDR3 protein: CASSRGQNNSPLHF

V gene: TRBV2
J gene: TRBJ1-6
clone size: many
D gene: TRBD1
CDR3 DNA: TGTGCCAGCAGTACGACAGGGGGGAAATCACCCCTCCACTTT
CDR3 protein: CASSTTGGKSPLHF

V gene: TRBV20-1
J gene: TRBJ2-1
clone size: -
D gene: -
CDR3 DNA: TGCAGTGCTAGCAACAGGGCCAGCTCCTACAATGAGCAGTTCTTC
CDR3 protein: CSASNRASSYNEQFF

V gene: TRBV19
J gene: TRBJ1-1
clone size: many
D gene: TRBD1
CDR3 DNA: TGTGCCAGTACAGCCAGGGGGCGAACTGAAGCTTTCTTT
CDR3 protein: CASTARGRTEAFF

V gene: TRBV24-1
J gene: TRBJ2-1
clone size: many
D gene: -
CDR3 DNA: TGTGCCACCAGTGACAGGGGAACGGTGATTAATGAGCAGTTCTTC
CDR3 protein: CATSDRGTVINEQFF

V gene: TRBV18
J gene: TRBJ2-2
clone size: many
D gene: -
CDR3 DNA: TGTGCCAGCTCACCGATGGCATACACCGGGGAGCTGTTTTTT
CDR3 protein: CASSPMAYTGELFF

V gene: TRBV5-1
J gene: TRBJ2-1
clone size: -
D gene: -
CDR3 DNA: TGCGCCAGCAGTACCCCTTCTGGAAGTTACAATGAGCAGTTCTTC
CDR3 protein: CASSTPSGSYNEQFF

V gene: TRBV11-1
J gene: TRBJ2-2
clone size: many
D gene: TRBD2
CDR3 DNA: TGTGCCAGCAGCTTCCTAGCGGGGGGGCCTGCCGGGGAGCTGTTTTTT
CDR3 protein: CASSFLAGGPAGELFF

V gene: TRBV5-1
J gene: TRBJ1-3
clone size: many
D gene: -
CDR3 DNA: TGCGCCAGCAGCTTGGCGGGGAGCTCTGGAAACACCATATATTTT
CDR3 protein: CASSLAGSSGNTIYF

V gene: TRBV29-1
J gene: TRBJ2-6
clone size: -
D gene: -
CDR3 DNA: TGCAGCGTGCGTCAGGGAACGAGCGGGGCCAACGTCCTGACTTTC
CDR3 protein: CSVRQGTSGANVLTF

V gene: TRBV27
J gene: TRBJ2-6
clone size: many
D gene: -
CDR3 DNA: TGTGCCAGCAGTCCTACAGAGGGGACGACTCTCTCTGGGGCCAACGTCCTGACTTTC
CDR3 protein: CASSPTEGTTLSGANVLTF

V gene: TRBV19
J gene: TRBJ1-2
clone size: many
D gene: -
CDR3 DNA: TGTGCCAGTAGCCAAGGGGCACTGAACTATGGCTACACCTTC
CDR3 protein: CASSQGALNYGYTF

V gene: TRBV5-1
J gene: TRBJ1-6
clone size: many
D gene: TRBD1
CDR3 DNA: TGCGCCAGCAGAATGACAGGGGTCAATAATTCACCCCTCCACTTT
CDR3 protein: CASRMTGVNNSPLHF

V gene: TRBV19
J gene: TRBJ1-1
clone size: many
D gene: -
CDR3 DNA: TGTGCCAGTAGTCCCTTTCTCGACTTGAACACTGAAGCTTTCTTT
CDR3 protein: CASSPFLDLNTEAFF

V gene: TRBV6-6
J gene: TRBJ1-5
clone size: many
D gene: -
CDR3 DNA: TGTGCCAGCAGTTACTCGGGGCGTCCGGGGAGCAATCAGCCCCAGCATTTT
CDR3 protein: CASSYSGRPGSNQPQHF

V gene: TRBV19
J gene: TRBJ2-1
clone size: few
D gene: TRBD2
CDR3 DNA: TGTGCCAGTAGTACGGCTAGCGGGAGGGCCCCCACCGATGAGCAGTTCTTC
CDR3 protein: CASSTASGRAPTDEQFF

V gene: TRBV5-4
J gene: TRBJ2-7
clone size: few
D gene: TRBD2
CDR3 DNA: TGTGCCAGCAGCAACACACCCGGGACTAGCCTCTCCTACGAGCAGTACTTC
CDR3 protein: CASSNTPGTSLSYEQYF

V gene: TRBV12-3/TRBV12-4
J gene: TRBJ1-1
clone size: many
D gene: -
CDR3 DNA: TGTGCCAGCAGAACCCATGGAGTCGGCACTGAAGCTTTCTTT
CDR3 protein: CASRTHGVGTEAFF

V gene: TRBV11-2
J gene: TRBJ2-7
clone size: many
D gene: TRBD2
CDR3 DNA: TGTGCCAGCAGCTTAATCCTAGCGGGAGGCCGGGAGCAGTACTTC
CDR3 protein: CASSLILAGGREQYF

V gene: TRBV30
J gene: TRBJ2-3
clone size: many
D gene: -
CDR3 DNA: TGTGCCTGGAAGACCACAGGAATAAGCACAGATACGCAGTATTTT
CDR3 protein: CAWKTTGISTDTQYF

V gene: TRBV21-1
J gene: TRBJ2-1
clone size: many
D gene: -
CDR3 DNA: TGTGCCAGCAGCAAAGTCGGGACAGGGAGAAATGAGCAGTTCTTC
CDR3 protein: CASSKVGTGRNEQFF

V gene: TRBV7-9
J gene: TRBJ2-1
clone size: many
D gene: TRBD2
CDR3 DNA: TGTGCCAGCAGCTTAACTAGCGGGGGTTACAATGAGCAGTTCTTC
CDR3 protein: CASSLTSGGYNEQFF

V gene: TRBV19
J gene: TRBJ2-2
clone size: many
D gene: -
CDR3 DNA: TGTGCCAGTAGAAAGGGACAGAACACCGGGGAGCTGTTTTTT
CDR3 protein: CASRKGQNTGELFF

V gene: TRBV20-1
J gene: TRBJ1-1
clone size: many
D gene: -
CDR3 DNA: TGCAGTGCTAGAGGGTCCTTGCGGACCGCCGAAGGCACTGAAGCTTTCTTT
CDR3 protein: CSARGSLRTAEGTEAFF

V gene: TRBV25-1
J gene: TRBJ2-1
clone size: many
D gene: -
CDR3 DNA: TGTGCCAGCAGTTTAAGGGATGAGCAGTTCTTC
CDR3 protein: CASSLRDEQFF

V gene: TRBV3-1
J gene: TRBJ2-1
clone size: many
D gene: -
CDR3 DNA: TGTGCCAGCAGCCAGGGTGGGGGGCGTTCCTACAATGAGCAGTTCTTC
CDR3 protein: CASSQGGGRSYNEQFF

V gene: TRBV25-1
J gene: TRBJ1-2
clone size: many
D gene: -
CDR3 DNA: TGTGCCAGCAGTGAATGGAAGGGATCCTATGGCTACACCTTC
CDR3 protein: CASSEWKGSYGYTF

V gene: TRBV9
J gene: TRBJ2-3
clone size: many
D gene: TRBD2
CDR3 DNA: TGTGCCAGCAGCGTAGACCCTAGCGGATACACAGATACGCAGTATTTT
CDR3 protein: CASSVDPSGYTDTQYF

V gene: TRBV3-1
J gene: TRBJ1-5
clone size: many
D gene: -
CDR3 DNA: TGTGCCAGCAGCCCATGGACAGATAATCAGCCCCAGCATTTT
CDR3 protein: CASSPWTDNQPQHF

V gene: TRBV11-1
J gene: TRBJ2-1
clone size: many
D gene: -
CDR3 DNA: TGTGCCAGCAGCCCCGGGACGGCGAATGAGCAGTTCTTC
CDR3 protein: CASSPGTANEQFF

V gene: TRBV9
J gene: TRBJ1-1
clone size: many
D gene: TRBD1
CDR3 DNA: TGTGCCAGCAGCGCCTGGGACAGGGTGAACACTGAAGCTTTCTTT
CDR3 protein: CASSAWDRVNTEAFF

V gene: TRBV7-3
J gene: TRBJ2-2
clone size: many
D gene: -
CDR3 DNA: TGTGCCAGCAGCTCTACTAATATGCGGGAGCTGTTTTTT
CDR3 protein: CASSSTNMRELFF

V gene: TRBV7-6
J gene: TRBJ1-4
clone size: many
D gene: TRBD1
CDR3 DNA: TGTGCCAGCAGCTTAGGGGTACAGGGGGCGCGTGAAAAACTGTTTTTT
CDR3 protein: CASSLGVQGAREKLFF

V gene: TRBV5-1
J gene: TRBJ2-5
clone size: many
D gene: TRBD1
CDR3 DNA: TGCGCCAGCAGTTTTAGGACAGGGAAAGAGACCCAGTACTTC
CDR3 protein: CASSFRTGKETQYF

V gene: TRBV2
J gene: TRBJ2-7
clone size: many
D gene: TRBD1
CDR3 DNA: TGTGCCATTGAACGGGACAGGGGCTACGAGCAGTACTTC
CDR3 protein: CAIERDRGYEQYF